The text below deals with one T cell receptor (beta chain). This clone's antigen is unknown. Per-base qualities were not stored, and no clone one base away is much larger. At the junction V is shortened by 5 bases and J by 9 bases; bases outside the gene matches: 14. Reading the germline V gene gives CDR1 SGHRS and CDR2 YFSETQ. The CDR3 starts with the cysteine, ends with the phenylalanine, and has 14 residues. Only the CDR3 DNA is retained, 42 bases long and in frame from the first base. This specimen comes from a study of blood T cell repertoires in COVID-19 (dated by TCRdb to 2018 to 2020). A note on the overall study: Collaborator samples came from the United States, Italy and Spain and covered acute and convalescent phases of COVID-19. Where available, HLA class I and class II types were obtained from metadata supplied by the sample provider rather than from assay-based typing. The repertoires were released in a freely available public database intended as a resource for research on the immune response to SARS-CoV-2. Subjects who had been exposed to COVID-19, were actively infected with it, or had recovered from it provided the deeply sampled blood TCRbeta repertoires that made up the dataset. Samples were obtained from the ongoing ImmuneRACE study (first 160 participants) and from about 1,300 subjects provided by 6 global collaborators. Nearly every sample came with metadata listing a de-identified subject ID, COVID-19 status, age in years and sex. The material from the prospective study consisted of cDNA or gDNA derived from T cells, B-cell-depleted T cells, or PBMCs. Points the paper makes about the study in general: The amount of clinical and demographic metadata varied by source and participant and was provided uncurated.

Each collaborating institution followed its own protocols to collect whole blood in K2EDTA tubes. Collaborator samples were shipped for TCRbeta analysis as frozen whole blood, isolated PBMCs, or DNA extracted from either sample type. TCRbeta CDR3 regions were amplified from genomic DNA by means of the immunoSEQ Assay, a bias-controlled multiplex PCR. The published analysis was carried out like this. Nucleated cell counts per sample were estimated from amplification of reference gene primers within the assay. To quantify the absolute abundance of each unique TCRbeta CDR3 rearrangement, sequence reads were collapsed and filtered. For each sample, productive Simpson clonality was calculated as the square root of Simpson's diversity index over productive rearrangements. Not all clones reach the TCRdb copy of this immuneACCESS table, which keeps in-frame sequences only. Checked studies attribute under half of the gap to unresolved V genes and leave the rest unexplained. V and J calls and clone size are given by that table; D and trimming were obtained from the DNA. This sample holds about 270,000 clones; under 90% were observed only once. The ten largest clones capture around 9.2% of the sample.

This receptor chain uses TRBV5-1 and TRBJ2-7; 7 bases in the middle match TRBD1. The specimen was peripheral blood. The receptor was isolated from a human donor in a cohort sampled during active COVID-19. The CDR3 protein sequence reads: CASRGGSPTDGQYF. The sequence in DNA is TGCGCCAGCAGAGGGGGCAGCCCGACGGACGGGCAGTACTTC.